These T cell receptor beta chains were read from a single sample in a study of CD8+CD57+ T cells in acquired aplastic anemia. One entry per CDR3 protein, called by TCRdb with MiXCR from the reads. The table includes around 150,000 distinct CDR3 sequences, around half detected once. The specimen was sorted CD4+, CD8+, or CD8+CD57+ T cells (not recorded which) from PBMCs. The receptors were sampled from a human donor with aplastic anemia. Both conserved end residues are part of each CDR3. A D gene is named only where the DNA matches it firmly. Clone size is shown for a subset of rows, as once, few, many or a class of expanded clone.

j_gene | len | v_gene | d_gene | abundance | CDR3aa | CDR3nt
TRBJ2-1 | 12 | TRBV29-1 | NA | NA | CSVVPGYNEQFF | TGCAGCGTTGTCCCCGGCTACAATGAGCAGTTCTTC
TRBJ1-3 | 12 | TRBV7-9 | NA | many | CASMIQGYTIYF | TGTGCCAGCATGATTCAGGGGTACACCATATATTTT
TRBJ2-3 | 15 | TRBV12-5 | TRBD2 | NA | CASGPSGAYTDTQYF | TGTGCTAGTGGTCCAAGCGGGGCTTACACAGATACGCAGTATTTT
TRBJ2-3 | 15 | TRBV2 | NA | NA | CASIDGGTYTDTQYF | TGTGCTAGCATTGACGGCGGGACTTACACAGATACGCAGTATTTT
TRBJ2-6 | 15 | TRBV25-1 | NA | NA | CASSRLSSGANVLTF | TGTGCCAGCAGCCGCCTTTCCTCTGGGGCCAACGTCCTGACTTTC
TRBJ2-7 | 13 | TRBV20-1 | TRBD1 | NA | CSGGTGPSYEQYF | TGCAGTGGAGGGACAGGACCTTCCTACGAGCAGTACTTC
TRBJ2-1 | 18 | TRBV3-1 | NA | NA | CASSPDGRRERSYNEQFF | TGTGCCAGCAGCCCCGACGGGAGACGGGAGAGGTCCTACAATGAGCAGTTCTTC
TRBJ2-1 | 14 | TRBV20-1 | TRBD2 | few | CSARGLAANNEQFF | TGCAGTGCTAGAGGACTAGCGGCCAACAATGAGCAGTTCTTC
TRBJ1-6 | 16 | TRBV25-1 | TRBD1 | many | CASSERGTGEDSPLHF | TGTGCCAGCAGTGAGCGGGGGACAGGGGAAGATTCACCCCTCCACTTT
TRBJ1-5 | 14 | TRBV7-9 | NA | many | CASSSGRSNQPQHF | TGTGCCAGCAGCTCCGGACGGAGCAATCAGCCCCAGCATTTT
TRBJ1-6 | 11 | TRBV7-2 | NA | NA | CASTGNSPLHF | TGTGCCAGCACGGGGAATTCACCCCTCCACTTT
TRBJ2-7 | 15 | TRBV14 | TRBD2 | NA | CASSVTGTSGYEQYF | TGTGCCAGCAGCGTCACCGGGACTAGCGGCTACGAGCAGTACTTC
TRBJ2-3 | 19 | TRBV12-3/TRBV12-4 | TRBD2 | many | CASSFSGKGLAGFTDTQYF | TGTGCCAGCAGTTTCAGTGGTAAGGGACTAGCGGGATTCACAGATACGCAGTATTTT
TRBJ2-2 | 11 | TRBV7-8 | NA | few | CASSIDVELFF | TGTGCCAGCAGCATCGATGTGGAGCTGTTTTTT
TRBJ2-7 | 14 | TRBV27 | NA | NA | CASSLSPPPYEQYF | TGTGCCAGCAGTTTGAGCCCTCCCCCCTACGAGCAGTACTTC
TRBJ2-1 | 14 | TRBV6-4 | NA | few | CASSDSGDYNEQFF | TGTGCCAGCAGTGACTCCGGGGATTACAATGAGCAGTTCTTC
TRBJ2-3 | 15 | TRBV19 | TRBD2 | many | CARSASGRKVDTQYF | TGTGCCAGAAGCGCTAGCGGGCGGAAGGTAGATACGCAGTATTTT
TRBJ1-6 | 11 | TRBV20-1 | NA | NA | CSAYSSSPLHF | TGCAGTGCGTACAGTTCTTCACCCCTCCACTTT
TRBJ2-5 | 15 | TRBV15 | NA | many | CATSRVDGRGKTQYF | TGTGCCACCAGCAGAGTTGACGGAAGGGGGAAAACCCAGTACTTC
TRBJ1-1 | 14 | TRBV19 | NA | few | CASSSQQGNTEAFF | TGTGCCAGTAGTTCACAACAGGGGAACACTGAAGCTTTCTTT
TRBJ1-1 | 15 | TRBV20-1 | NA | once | CSARDAKGLYDEAFF | TGCAGTGCTAGAGACGCAAAGGGCTTATATGATGAAGCTTTCTTT
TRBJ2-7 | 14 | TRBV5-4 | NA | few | CASSQGLGAYEQYF | TGTGCCAGCAGCCAGGGACTGGGGGCCTACGAGCAGTACTTC
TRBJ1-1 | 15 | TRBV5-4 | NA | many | CASPPLLPGDREAFF | TGTGCCAGCCCCCCCCTTTTGCCGGGTGACCGTGAAGCTTTCTTT
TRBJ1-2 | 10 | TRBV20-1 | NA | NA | CSAPGFGYTF | TGCAGTGCTCCCGGTTTTGGCTACACCTTC
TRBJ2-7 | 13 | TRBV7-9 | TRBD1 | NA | CASSDRDRWEQYF | TGTGCCAGCAGCGATCGGGACAGATGGGAGCAGTACTTC
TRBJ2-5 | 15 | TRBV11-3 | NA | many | CASSLVTGSGETQYF | TGTGCCAGCAGCTTAGTCACAGGGAGCGGCGAGACCCAGTACTTC
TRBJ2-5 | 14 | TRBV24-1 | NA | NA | CATSDPDGQETQYF | TGTGCCACCAGTGATCCGGACGGCCAAGAGACCCAGTACTTC